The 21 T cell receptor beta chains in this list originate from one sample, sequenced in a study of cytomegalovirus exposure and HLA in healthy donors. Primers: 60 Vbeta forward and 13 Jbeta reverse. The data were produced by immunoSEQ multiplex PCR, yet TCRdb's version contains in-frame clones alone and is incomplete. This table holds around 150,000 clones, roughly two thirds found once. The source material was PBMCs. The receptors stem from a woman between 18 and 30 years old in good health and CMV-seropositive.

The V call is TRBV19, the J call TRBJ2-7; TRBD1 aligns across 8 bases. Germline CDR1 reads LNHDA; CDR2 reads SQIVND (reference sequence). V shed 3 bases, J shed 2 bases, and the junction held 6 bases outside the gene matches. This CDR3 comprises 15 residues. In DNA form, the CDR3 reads TGTGCCAGTAGTATTGGACAGGGAGCCCCCTACGAGCAGTACTTC. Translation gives CASSIGQGAPYEQYF.

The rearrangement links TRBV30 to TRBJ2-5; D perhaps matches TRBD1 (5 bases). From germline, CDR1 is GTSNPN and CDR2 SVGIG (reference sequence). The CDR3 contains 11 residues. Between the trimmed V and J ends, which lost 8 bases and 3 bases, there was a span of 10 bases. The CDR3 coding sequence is TGTGCCGGCCAGGGTGAAGAGACCCAGTACTTC. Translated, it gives CAGQGEETQYF.

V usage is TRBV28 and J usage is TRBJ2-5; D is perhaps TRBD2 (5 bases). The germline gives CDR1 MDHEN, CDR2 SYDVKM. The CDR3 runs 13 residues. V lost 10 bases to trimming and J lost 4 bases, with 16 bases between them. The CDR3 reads CATTFGERETQYF. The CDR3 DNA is TGTGCCACCACGTTCGGGGAGAGAGAGACCCAGTACTTC.

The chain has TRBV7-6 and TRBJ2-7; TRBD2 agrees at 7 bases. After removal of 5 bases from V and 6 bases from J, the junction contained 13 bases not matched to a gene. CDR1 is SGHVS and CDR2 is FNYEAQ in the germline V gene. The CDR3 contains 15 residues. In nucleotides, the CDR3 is TGTGCCAGCAGCCCCTCTCCAAGCGGGGTCGCCGAGCAGTACTTC. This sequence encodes CASSPSPSGVAEQYF.

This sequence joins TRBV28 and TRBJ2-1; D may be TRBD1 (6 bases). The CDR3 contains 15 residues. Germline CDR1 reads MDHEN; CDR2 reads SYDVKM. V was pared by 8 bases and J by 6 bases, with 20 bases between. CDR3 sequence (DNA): TGTGCCAGCTCACACTGGGCAGGGGCGGTCAATGAGCAGTTCTTC. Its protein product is CASSHWAGAVNEQFF. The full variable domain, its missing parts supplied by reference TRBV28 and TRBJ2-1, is DVKVTQSSRYLVKRTGEKVFLECVQDMDHENMFWYRQDPGLGLRLIYFSYDVKMKEKGDIPEGYSVSREKKERFSLILESASTNQTSMYLCASSHWAGAVNEQFFGPGTRLTVL.

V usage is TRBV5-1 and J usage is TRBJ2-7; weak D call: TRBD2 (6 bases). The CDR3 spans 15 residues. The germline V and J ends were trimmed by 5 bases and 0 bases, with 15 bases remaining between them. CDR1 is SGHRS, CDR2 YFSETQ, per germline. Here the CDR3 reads CASRDRDGSSYEQYF. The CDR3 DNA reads TGCGCCAGCAGGGACCGGGACGGGAGCTCCTACGAGCAGTACTTC.

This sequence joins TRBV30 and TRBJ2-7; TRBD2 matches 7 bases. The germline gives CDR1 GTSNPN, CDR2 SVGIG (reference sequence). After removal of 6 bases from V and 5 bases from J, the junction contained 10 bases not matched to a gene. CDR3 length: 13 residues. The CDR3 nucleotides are TGTGCCTGCGCCCAGGGACTAATCGACGAGCAGTACTTC. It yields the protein CACAQGLIDEQYF. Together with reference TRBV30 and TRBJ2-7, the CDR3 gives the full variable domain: SQTIHQWPATLVQPVGSPLSLECTVEGTSNPNLYWYRQAAGRGLQLLFYSVGIGQISSEVPQNLSASRPQDRQFILSSKKLLLSDSGFYLCACAQGLIDEQYFGPGTRLTVT.

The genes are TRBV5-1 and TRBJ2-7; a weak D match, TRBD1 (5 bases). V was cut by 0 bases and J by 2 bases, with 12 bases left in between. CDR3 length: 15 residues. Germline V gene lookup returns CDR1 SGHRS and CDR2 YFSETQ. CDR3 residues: CASSLGDSWPYEQYF. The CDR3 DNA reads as TGCGCCAGCAGCTTGGGAGACAGCTGGCCCTACGAGCAGTACTTC.

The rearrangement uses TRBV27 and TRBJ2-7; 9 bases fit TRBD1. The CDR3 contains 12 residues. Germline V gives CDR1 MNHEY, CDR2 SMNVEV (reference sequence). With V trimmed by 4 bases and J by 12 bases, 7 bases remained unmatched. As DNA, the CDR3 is TGTGCCAGCAGTTATGATGGGACAGGGCCGTACTTC. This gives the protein CASSYDGTGPYF.

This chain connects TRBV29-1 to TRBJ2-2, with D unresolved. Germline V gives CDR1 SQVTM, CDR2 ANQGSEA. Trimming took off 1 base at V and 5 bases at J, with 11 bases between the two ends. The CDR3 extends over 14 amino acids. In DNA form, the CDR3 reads TGCAGCGTTGAAGCAGCTAGGAAGACCGGGGAGCTGTTTTTT. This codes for CSVEAARKTGELFF.

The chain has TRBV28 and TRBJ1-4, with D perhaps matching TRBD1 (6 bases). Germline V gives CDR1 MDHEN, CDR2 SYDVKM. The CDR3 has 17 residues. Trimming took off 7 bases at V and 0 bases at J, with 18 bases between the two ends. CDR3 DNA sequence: TGTGCCAGCACCCAGGGGATCCCTCTGGCAACTAATGAAAAACTGTTTTTT. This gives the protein CASTQGIPLATNEKLFF.

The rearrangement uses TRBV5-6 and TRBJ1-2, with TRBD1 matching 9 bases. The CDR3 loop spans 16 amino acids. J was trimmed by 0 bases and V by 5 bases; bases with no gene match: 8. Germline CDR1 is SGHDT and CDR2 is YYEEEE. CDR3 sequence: CASRRDRVRSNYGYTF. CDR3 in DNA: TGTGCCAGCAGGAGGGACAGGGTAAGATCTAACTATGGCTACACCTTC.

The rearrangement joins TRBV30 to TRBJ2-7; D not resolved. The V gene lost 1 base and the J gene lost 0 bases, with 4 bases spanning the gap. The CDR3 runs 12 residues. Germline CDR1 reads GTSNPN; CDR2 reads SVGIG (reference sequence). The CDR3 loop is CAWSGLSYEQYF. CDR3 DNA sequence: TGTGCCTGGAGTGGACTCTCCTACGAGCAGTACTTC. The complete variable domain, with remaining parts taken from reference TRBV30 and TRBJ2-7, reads SQTIHQWPATLVQPVGSPLSLECTVEGTSNPNLYWYRQAAGRGLQLLFYSVGIGQISSEVPQNLSASRPQDRQFILSSKKLLLSDSGFYLCAWSGLSYEQYFGPGTRLTVT.

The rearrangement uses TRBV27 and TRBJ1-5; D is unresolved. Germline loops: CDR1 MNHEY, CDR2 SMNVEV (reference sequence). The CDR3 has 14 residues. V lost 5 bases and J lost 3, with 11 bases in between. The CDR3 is CASSLNSFNQPQHF. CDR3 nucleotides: TGTGCCAGCAGTCTTAACAGCTTCAATCAGCCCCAGCATTTT.

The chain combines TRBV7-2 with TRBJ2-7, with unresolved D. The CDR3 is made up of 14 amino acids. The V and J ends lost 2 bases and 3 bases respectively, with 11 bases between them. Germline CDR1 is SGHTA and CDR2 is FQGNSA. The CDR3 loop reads CASSLRQVDYEQYF. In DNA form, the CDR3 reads TGTGCCAGCAGCTTAAGGCAGGTCGACTACGAGCAGTACTTC.

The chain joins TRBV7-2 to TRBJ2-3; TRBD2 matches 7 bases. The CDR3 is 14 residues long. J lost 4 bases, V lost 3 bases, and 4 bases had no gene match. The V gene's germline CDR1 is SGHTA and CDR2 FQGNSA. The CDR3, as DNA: TGTGCCAGCAGCTTTGGCGGGAGACCAGATACGCAGTATTTT. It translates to CASSFGGRPDTQYF.

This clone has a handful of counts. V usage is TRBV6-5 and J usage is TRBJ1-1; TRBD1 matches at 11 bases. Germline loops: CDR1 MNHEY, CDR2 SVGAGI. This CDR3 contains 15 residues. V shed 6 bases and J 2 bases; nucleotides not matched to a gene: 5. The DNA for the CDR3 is TGTGCCAGCAGGGGACAGGGGGTGGATAACACTGAAGCTTTCTTT. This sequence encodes CASRGQGVDNTEAFF.

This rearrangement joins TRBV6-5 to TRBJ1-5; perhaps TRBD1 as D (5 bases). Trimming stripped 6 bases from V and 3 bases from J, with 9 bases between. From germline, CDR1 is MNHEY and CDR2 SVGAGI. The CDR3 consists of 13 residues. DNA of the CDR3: TGTGCCAGCAGCTGGGACTACAATCAGCCCCAGCATTTT. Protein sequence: CASSWDYNQPQHF.

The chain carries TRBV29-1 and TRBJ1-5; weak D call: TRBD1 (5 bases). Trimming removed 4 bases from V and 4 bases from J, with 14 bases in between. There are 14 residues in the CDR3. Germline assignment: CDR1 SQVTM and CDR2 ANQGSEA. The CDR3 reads CSVAEQGGNQPQHF. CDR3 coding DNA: TGCAGCGTTGCCGAGCAGGGCGGTAATCAGCCCCAGCATTTT.

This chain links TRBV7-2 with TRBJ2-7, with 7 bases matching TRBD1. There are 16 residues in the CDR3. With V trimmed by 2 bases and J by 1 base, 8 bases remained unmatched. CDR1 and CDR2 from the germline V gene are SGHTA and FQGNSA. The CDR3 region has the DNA TGTGCCAGCAGCTTACCCCCCGGACAGGCATCCTACGAGCAGTACTTC. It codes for CASSLPPGQASYEQYF. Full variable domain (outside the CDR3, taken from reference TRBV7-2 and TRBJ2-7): GAGVSQSPSNKVTEKGKDVELRCDPISGHTALYWYRQSLGQGLEFLIYFQGNSAPDKSGLPSDRFSAERTGGSVSTLTIQRTQQEDSAVYLCASSLPPGQASYEQYFGPGTRLTVT.

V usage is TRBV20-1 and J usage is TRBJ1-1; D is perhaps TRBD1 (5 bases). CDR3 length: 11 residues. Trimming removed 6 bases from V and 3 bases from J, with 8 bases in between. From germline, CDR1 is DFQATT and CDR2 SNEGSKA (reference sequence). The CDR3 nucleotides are TGCAGTGCCCGGGGGTACACTGAAGCTTTCTTT. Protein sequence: CSARGYTEAFF.